These T cell receptor beta chains were read from a single sample in a study of beta chain features in type 1 diabetes. Data came from immunoSEQ multiplex PCR; TCRdb stores just in-frame clones and leaves some out. This table holds about 150,000 clones, more than 10% found once. The material sequenced was central memory CD4+ T cells from blood. These receptors were taken from a man younger than 35 with type 1 diabetes. Both conserved end residues are part of each CDR3. The order of the fields is J gene, V gene, D gene, clone size, CDR3 DNA, CDR3 protein. D genes are given only for firm matches. Rows may omit the clone size; those that give it use once, few, many or a size class.

j_call: TRBJ2-5; v_call: TRBV7-9; d_call: .; clone_size: many; cdr3_nt: TGTGCCACCCCCCAGGACAGCCAAGAGACCCAGTACTTC; cdr3_aa: CATPQDSQETQYF
j_call: TRBJ1-5; v_call: TRBV30; d_call: .; clone_size: few; cdr3_nt: TGTGCCTGGACCGTAGCCGGGGGTGGCAATCAGCCCCAGCATTTT; cdr3_aa: CAWTVAGGGNQPQHF
j_call: TRBJ2-3; v_call: TRBV4-1; d_call: TRBD1; clone_size: .; cdr3_nt: TGCGCCAGCAGCCCTGGGACAGGGTCGGGGGTTAGCGGAACGTATTTT; cdr3_aa: CASSPGTGSGVSGTYF
j_call: TRBJ2-3; v_call: TRBV5-1; d_call: .; clone_size: many; cdr3_nt: TGCGCCAGCAGCTCGGATGCAGATACGCAGTATTTT; cdr3_aa: CASSSDADTQYF
j_call: TRBJ2-6; v_call: TRBV5-1; d_call: .; clone_size: few; cdr3_nt: TGCGCCAGCAGCGAGGACAACTCTGGGGCCAACGTCCTGACTTTC; cdr3_aa: CASSEDNSGANVLTF
j_call: TRBJ1-1; v_call: TRBV30; d_call: TRBD1; clone_size: few; cdr3_nt: TGTGCCTGGACCAGGGGGCACGACACTGAAGCTTTCTTT; cdr3_aa: CAWTRGHDTEAFF
j_call: TRBJ2-1; v_call: TRBV9; d_call: .; clone_size: .; cdr3_nt: TGTGCCAGCAGCGTAGAGATCCAACCCAGCTCCTACAATGAGCAGTTCTTC; cdr3_aa: CASSVEIQPSSYNEQFF
j_call: TRBJ2-1; v_call: TRBV29-1; d_call: .; clone_size: many; cdr3_nt: TGCAGCGTTGACTTCGCAGCCCCCCGCGACAATGAGCAGTTCTTC; cdr3_aa: CSVDFAAPRDNEQFF
j_call: TRBJ2-3; v_call: TRBV11-2; d_call: TRBD1; clone_size: few; cdr3_nt: TGTGCCAGCAGCACCCGGGACAGGGTGGGCACAGATACGCAGTATTTT; cdr3_aa: CASSTRDRVGTDTQYF
j_call: TRBJ1-6; v_call: TRBV19; d_call: TRBD1; clone_size: .; cdr3_nt: TGTGCCAGTAGTGACAGGGGAGGGAATTCACCCCTCCACTTT; cdr3_aa: CASSDRGGNSPLHF
j_call: TRBJ1-6; v_call: TRBV7-9; d_call: .; clone_size: few; cdr3_nt: TGTGCCAGCAGCCCGGGGGATAATTCACCCCTCCACTTT; cdr3_aa: CASSPGDNSPLHF
j_call: TRBJ2-1; v_call: TRBV9; d_call: .; clone_size: few; cdr3_nt: TGTGCCAGCACCGTAGCGCCTAGCTCCTACAATGAGCAGTTCTTC; cdr3_aa: CASTVAPSSYNEQFF
j_call: TRBJ1-2; v_call: TRBV18; d_call: .; clone_size: few; cdr3_nt: TGTGCCAGCTCACCGTTCCGGGACACAGCTAACTATGGCTACACCTTC; cdr3_aa: CASSPFRDTANYGYTF
j_call: TRBJ2-3; v_call: TRBV6-5; d_call: TRBD1; clone_size: .; cdr3_nt: TGTGCCAGCAGTTACGGACAGGGATCAGATACGCAGTATTTT; cdr3_aa: CASSYGQGSDTQYF